These 4 T cell receptor beta chains originate from one sample sequenced in a study of OX40 agonist ivuxolimab in advanced cancers. This table comes from immunoSEQ multiplex PCR, and its TCRdb copy is limited to in-frame clones, with some not included. The sample has 45,000 to 60,000 clones; approximately 90% are singletons. The sequences come from CD4+ or CD8+ T cells sorted from blood, collected in a trial of the OX40 agonist ivuxolimab. The receptors originated from an adult with an advanced solid tumor such as melanoma, head and neck, liver or kidney cancer.

This chain joins TRBV9 and TRBJ2-2; no reliable D call. The CDR3 runs 14 residues. Germline V gene data show CDR1 as SGDLS and CDR2 as YYNGEE. Trimming took 3 bases from V and 5 from J, leaving 11 bases between them. The CDR3 nucleotides are TGTGCCAGCAGCGGTGGCCTGGGGACCGGGGAGCTGTTTTTT. Protein: CASSGGLGTGELFF. Based on the CDR3 plus reference TRBV9 and TRBJ2-2, the full variable domain is DSGVTQTPKHLITATGQRVTLRCSPRSGDLSVYWYQQSLDQGLQFLIQYYNGEERAKGNILERFSAQQFPDLHSELNLSSLELGDSALYFCASSGGLGTGELFFGEGSRLTVL.

The V and J genes are TRBV18 and TRBJ2-5, with 7 nucleotides matching TRBD2. Germline trimming cut 1 base from V and 5 bases from J; bases unmatched to any gene: 7. The CDR3 covers 15 residues. CDR1 and CDR2 (germline): KGHSH, LQKENI. The CDR3 protein is CASSPLAGQRETQYF. CDR3 DNA: TGTGCCAGCTCACCACTAGCGGGTCAACGGGAGACCCAGTACTTC.

The J gene is TRBJ1-1, the V gene TRBV11-2, with no clear D. Trimming shortened V by 4 bases and J by 0 bases, and 6 bases separated the two germline ends. Per germline, CDR1 SGHAT and CDR2 FQNNGV. The CDR3 extends over 13 amino acids. The CDR3 loop reads CASSSSLNTEAFF. The CDR3 DNA reads TGTGCCAGCAGCTCCTCCTTGAACACTGAAGCTTTCTTT.

The V gene is TRBV19, the J gene TRBJ2-4, with 10 bases lining up with TRBD1. CDR3 length: 13 amino acids. The V segment lost 6 bases and the J segment 7 bases; nucleotides outside the gene matches: 3. CDR1 and CDR2 (germline): LNHDA, SQIVND (reference sequence). In DNA form, the CDR3 reads TGTGCCAGTAGGACAGGGGGCGCGAACATTCAGTACTTC. Amino acids: CASRTGGANIQYF.